The sequence of this TCR beta chain was determined in a study of radiotherapy plus CTLA-4 blockade in lung cancer. Study-wide background: Objective responses were documented in roughly 20% of patients, with disease control in roughly 33%.

TCRdb's table, derived via immunoSEQ multiplex PCR, lists solely in-frame clones and lacks some. The sample shows roughly 90,000 clones, roughly 80% of them seen only once. V lost 3 bases to trimming and J lost 0 bases, with 9 bases between them. The germline V gene encodes CDR1 WNHNN and CDR2 SYGVQD (reference sequence). This CDR3 has 15 residues. Whole-study results and caveats: Expansion of tumor-derived TCR clones was observed in blood after radiotherapy plus ipilimumab.

For this clone: Its antigen is unknown.

CTLA-4 blockade with ipilimumab, together with focal radiation, was given to patients with chemo-refractory metastatic non-small-cell lung cancer. This sequence joins TRBV10-1 and TRBJ1-3; D is unclear. The sequence was obtained from a human donor with non-small cell lung cancer that progressed on radiotherapy plus ipilimumab. The sequencing used peripheral blood, collected from a patient treated with radiotherapy plus ipilimumab. In DNA, the CDR3 is TGCGCCAGCAGTGAAGGACGGAGCTCTGGAAACACCATATATTTT. Residues: CASSEGRSSGNTIYF.